This T cell receptor (beta chain) was captured in a study of identical twins. Study outcomes and limitations: Low generation probability was overrepresented in out-of-frame alpha sequences shared by twins. Fewer insertions were carried by abundant cord blood beta clonotypes, but none was seen in memory repertoires.

This CDR3 region has 15 residues. Trimming shortened V by 5 bases and J by 3 bases, and 15 bases separated the two germline ends. Germline assignment: CDR1 SEHNR and CDR2 FQNEAQ (reference sequence). In its sample, this clonotype was seen a few times. The antigen is unknown. TCRdb analysed the 5' RACE reads with MiXCR anew, one entry per CDR3 protein. This table holds approximately 590,000 distinct CDR3 sequences, more than 9% found once. These data were also filed under a second study, of yellow fever vaccine responses in identical twins.

The gene calls are TRBV7-9 and TRBJ2-3; tentatively, D is TRBD1 or TRBD2 (6 bases each). The material sequenced was PBMCs. The clonotype comes from a woman between 18 and 29 years old in good health. The CDR3 sequence is CASSVVGGPTDTQYF. For the CDR3, the DNA is TGTGCCAGCAGCGTGGTGGGGGGCCCGACAGATACGCAGTATTTT.